Below are 28 T cell receptor beta chains sequenced from a single sample in a study of T cell responses to AZD1222 COVID-19 vaccine. Assay used: immunoSEQ multiplex PCR; TCRdb lists only in-frame clones, some missing. This sample has 130,000 or so clones, with approximately 91% found just once. Sequenced material: peripheral blood, taken on day 0 of AZD1222 vaccination. These receptors came from an adult in good health.

The chain combines TRBV11-2 with TRBJ2-7; TRBD1 aligns across 7 bases. Germline trimming cut 3 bases from V and 0 bases from J; bases unmatched to any gene: 8. The CDR3 extends over 16 amino acids. Germline V gene sequence: CDR1 SGHAT, CDR2 FQNNGV. Here the CDR3 reads CASSFTTTGSSYEQYF. The CDR3 DNA sequence: TGTGCCAGCAGCTTTACAACGACAGGGAGCTCCTACGAGCAGTACTTC.

This rearrangement joins TRBV7-2 to TRBJ2-5, with 9 bases that match TRBD2. This CDR3 spans 15 amino acids. Germline V gene sequence: CDR1 SGHTA, CDR2 FQGNSA. V lost 4 bases and J lost 4; bases outside the gene matches: 7. The CDR3 DNA sequence: TGTGCCAGCAGCTGGAGGACTAGCGTTAGAGAGACCCAGTACTTC. It yields the protein CASSWRTSVRETQYF.

This clone was recorded once. The chain recombines TRBV9 with TRBJ2-4; 7 bases are a match to TRBD2. The CDR3 runs to 17 residues. Germline CDR1 is SGDLS and CDR2 is YYNGEE. The V gene end was trimmed by 0 bases and the J gene end by 0 bases; junction bases not matched to a gene: 6. This CDR3 reads CASSVGGGGGAKNIQYF. DNA for the CDR3: TGTGCCAGCAGCGTAGGGGGCGGCGGGGGAGCCAAAAACATTCAGTACTTC.

The chain uses TRBV5-1 and TRBJ1-1; 10 positions match TRBD1. The CDR3 sequence is 15 residues long. With 4 bases clipped from V and 4 bases from J, the junction kept 7 bases outside the gene matches. Germline CDR1 SGHRS, CDR2 YFSETQ. In nucleotides, the CDR3 is TGCGCCAGCAGCCCTCCGACAGGGGGCGGCACTGAAGCTTTCTTT. It translates to CASSPPTGGGTEAFF.

J is TRBJ1-3 and V is TRBV10-3; D is uncertain. The CDR3 totals 15 residues. CDR1 and CDR2 from the germline V gene are ENHRY and SYGVKD. V lost 3 bases and J 0 bases, leaving 9 bases between the germline ends. CDR3 nucleotide sequence: TGTGCCATCAGTGATGAGGTAAACTCTGGAAACACCATATATTTT. Translating it yields CAISDEVNSGNTIYF.

The chain has TRBV2 and TRBJ2-7; 11 nucleotides line up with TRBD2. V lost 7 bases and J lost 0; bases outside the gene matches: 8. The CDR3 length is 16 residues. Germline assignment: CDR1 SNHLY and CDR2 FYNNEI. CDR3 in DNA: TGTGCCAGCACGACACTAGCGGGGGTCTCCTCCTACGAGCAGTACTTC. Translating it yields CASTTLAGVSSYEQYF.

This sequence joins TRBV2 and TRBJ1-6; TRBD1 matches 7 bases. Germline values: CDR1 SNHLY, CDR2 FYNNEI. This CDR3 is built from 15 residues. Unmatched junction bases numbered 7, after V lost 6 bases and J lost 5 bases. Written as DNA, the CDR3 is TGTGCCAGCAGGCCCGGGACAGCGAATAATTCACCCCTCCACTTT. Its translation: CASRPGTANNSPLHF.

This clone was found once. V gene TRBV6-5 combines with J gene TRBJ2-7; the D gene is possibly TRBD1 (5 bases). The germline V and J ends were trimmed by 5 bases and 2 bases, with 13 bases remaining between them. Germline CDR1 and CDR2: MNHEY and SVGAGI. The length of the CDR3 is 14 residues. The CDR3 nucleotides read TGTGCCAGCAGTACCCCGACAGAAACCTACGAGCAGTACTTC. This sequence encodes CASSTPTETYEQYF.

V usage is TRBV6-5 and J usage is TRBJ1-1, with D possibly matching TRBD1 (6 bases). Per germline, CDR1 MNHEY and CDR2 SVGAGI. The V end was cut by 7 bases, the J end by 7 bases, with 19 bases between. This CDR3 comprises 14 residues. CDR3 in amino acids: CASTGGGDVIEAFF. The CDR3 coding sequence is TGTGCCAGCACCGGAGGGGGGGATGTGATTGAAGCTTTCTTT.

This clone was seen just once. The chain employs TRBV5-1 and TRBJ1-6; D is perhaps TRBD1 (5 bases). CDR3 size: 14 residues. V was cut by 2 bases and J by 8 bases, with 11 bases left in between. Germline-derived CDR1 and CDR2 are SGHRS and YFSETQ. The CDR3 DNA reads as TGCGCCAGCAGCTTTCAGGGTGATGATTCACCCCTCCACTTT. Protein: CASSFQGDDSPLHF.

This clone was picked up one time. V usage is TRBV27 and J usage is TRBJ1-1, with 7 nucleotides matching TRBD1. V gave up 6 bases and J gave up 6 bases; unmatched junction bases: 7. CDR3 size: 13 residues. CDR1 and CDR2 (germline): MNHEY, SMNVEV (reference sequence). In nucleotides, the CDR3 is TGTGCCAGCAGACCCCGGGACAGAGCTGAAGCTTTCTTT. The encoded protein is CASRPRDRAEAFF.

The genes are TRBV28 and TRBJ2-7; TRBD2 matches 14 bases. This CDR3 has 15 amino acids. Germline CDR1 and CDR2: MDHEN and SYDVKM. J gave up 7 bases and V 5 bases, and 7 bases lay outside the gene matches. CDR3 residues: CASSPGLAGAREQYF. The CDR3 nucleotides are TGTGCCAGCAGTCCGGGACTAGCGGGAGCTCGAGAGCAGTACTTC.

The chain links TRBV7-2 to TRBJ1-5; D is unresolved. The CDR3 is 13 residues long. Trimming left V 0 bases short and J 7 bases short, with 7 bases between. From germline, CDR1 is SGHTA and CDR2 FQGNSA. The CDR3, as DNA: TGTGCCAGCAGCTTAGCTGGCGAACAGCCCCAGCATTTT. It codes for CASSLAGEQPQHF.

The gene calls are TRBV6-5 and TRBJ2-7; D is possibly TRBD1 or TRBD2 (5 bases each). Trimming removed 6 bases at V and 7 bases at J, with 19 bases between. CDR1 is MNHEY and CDR2 is SVGAGI in the germline V gene. The CDR3 is 14 amino acids. CDR3 region: CASSPQRGLREQYF. The DNA of the CDR3 is TGTGCCAGCAGCCCCCAGAGGGGTCTGAGGGAGCAGTACTTC.

The chain carries TRBV20-1 and TRBJ2-1; D is ambiguous. V was trimmed by 6 bases and J by 7 bases, leaving 10 bases between them. The CDR3 totals 11 residues. From germline, CDR1 is DFQATT and CDR2 SNEGSKA (reference sequence). CDR3 loop: CSANARNEQFF. Written as DNA, the CDR3 is TGCAGTGCAAACGCAAGGAATGAGCAGTTCTTC.

The CDR3 DNA reads TGTGCCAGCAGTTTACAGGGGTTCGGTGGAAACACCATATATTTT. Residues: CASSLQGFGGNTIYF. This chain connects TRBV27 to TRBJ1-3, with TRBD1 as a possible D gene (6 bases). The CDR3 has 15 residues. V shed 2 bases and J shed 3 bases, with 11 bases lying between them. In germline, CDR1 is MNHEY, CDR2 SMNVEV (reference sequence).

V and J are TRBV6-5 and TRBJ1-2, with D perhaps matching TRBD1 (6 bases). V dropped 3 bases and J dropped 5 bases, with 16 bases sitting between them. The CDR3 totals 15 residues. CDR1 is MNHEY, CDR2 SVGAGI, per germline. The CDR3 bases are TGTGCCAGCAGTTATAGGACAGACATAAAATATGGCTACACCTTC. It yields the protein CASSYRTDIKYGYTF.

The V and J genes are TRBV24-1 and TRBJ2-3; 12 positions agree with TRBD1. The ends lost 4 bases at V and 7 bases at J; junction bases unmatched: 8. This CDR3 spans 16 amino acids. Germline-derived CDR1 and CDR2 are KGHDR and SFDVKD. This CDR3 reads CATSDHGTGGYYTQYF. CDR3 bases: TGTGCCACCAGTGACCACGGGACAGGGGGCTATTATACGCAGTATTTT.

A single count supports this clone. The chain couples TRBV5-6 to TRBJ1-1; 9 bases are a match to TRBD1. Germline V gives CDR1 SGHDT, CDR2 YYEEEE. V lost 4 bases and J lost 4; bases outside the gene matches: 5. This CDR3 spans 14 amino acids. The CDR3 region is CASSGQGIGTEAFF. The CDR3 DNA sequence: TGTGCCAGCAGCGGACAGGGGATCGGCACTGAAGCTTTCTTT.

The rearrangement uses TRBV18 and TRBJ1-4; 8 bases fit TRBD1. This CDR3 has 17 residues. The V gene end was trimmed by 3 bases and the J gene end by 0 bases; junction bases not matched to a gene: 6. Germline V gene lookup returns CDR1 KGHSH and CDR2 LQKENI. The CDR3 reads CASSPRTGRATNEKLFF. DNA for the CDR3: TGTGCCAGCTCACCGAGGACAGGGAGAGCAACTAATGAAAAACTGTTTTTT. Using reference TRBV18 and TRBJ1-4 for the parts outside the CDR3, the full variable domain is NAGVMQNPRHLVRRRGQEARLRCSPMKGHSHVYWYRQLPEEGLKFMVYLQKENIIDESGMPKERFSAEFPKEGPSILRIQQVVRGDSAAYFCASSPRTGRATNEKLFFGSGTQLSVL.

The chain links TRBV11-2 to TRBJ2-7, with a weak D call TRBD1 (6 bases). The CDR3 runs 14 residues. In germline, CDR1 is SGHAT, CDR2 FQNNGV. V was clipped by 5 bases and J by 2 bases, with 13 bases between them. CDR3 sequence: CASSTTGKPYEQYF. For the CDR3, the DNA is TGTGCCAGCAGCACTACAGGGAAGCCCTACGAGCAGTACTTC.

This clone has just a few counts. The chain has TRBV2 and TRBJ2-2; 7 bases line up with TRBD1. V shed 7 bases and J 7 bases; nucleotides not matched to a gene: 9. Germline V gives CDR1 SNHLY, CDR2 FYNNEI. CDR3 length: 14 residues. The CDR3 DNA follows: TGTGCCAGCAATTTCGACAGGGAAATCGGGGAGCTGTTTTTT. It codes for CASNFDREIGELFF.

The chain has TRBV3-1 (or the pseudogene TRBV3-2) and TRBJ1-4, with unresolved D. CDR3 length: 13 amino acids. V dropped 4 bases and J dropped 8 bases, with 11 bases sitting between them. Germline CDR1 and CDR2: LGHDT and YNNKEL (reference sequence). The CDR3 is CASSPQGMEKLFF. Here the CDR3 DNA reads TGTGCCAGCAGCCCGCAAGGGATGGAAAAACTGTTTTTT.

The chain uses TRBV6-1 and TRBJ2-7, with D hard to call. The CDR3 is made up of 12 amino acids. Per germline, CDR1 MNHNS and CDR2 SASEGT. The germline V and J ends were trimmed by 3 bases and 6 bases, with 9 bases remaining between them. CDR3 sequence: CASSEGRAEQYF. CDR3 nucleotides: TGTGCCAGCAGTGAGGGAAGGGCCGAGCAGTACTTC.

The chain carries TRBV5-8 and TRBJ1-2; D gene unclear. Germline CDR1 SGHTS, CDR2 YDEGEE. The CDR3 runs 17 residues. Deletions cut 4 bases from V and 0 bases from J, with 19 bases between. This chain's CDR3 is CASSPPEGQGPNYGYTF. The CDR3, as DNA: TGTGCCAGCAGCCCCCCGGAGGGTCAAGGCCCTAACTATGGCTACACCTTC.

V usage is TRBV16 and J usage is TRBJ2-1; D not resolved. The CDR3 extends over 15 amino acids. The V gene lost 1 base and the J gene lost 3 bases, with 10 bases spanning the gap. Germline loops: CDR1 KGHSY, CDR2 FQNENV. In DNA, the CDR3 is TGTGCCAGCAGCCAATTCAGTGCGCTCTACAATGAGCAGTTCTTC. Translated, it gives CASSQFSALYNEQFF.

The chain has TRBV14 and TRBJ1-2, with 8 bases fitting TRBD1. Germline V gene data show CDR1 as SGHDN and CDR2 as FVKESK. The CDR3 covers 18 residues. The V segment lost 0 bases and the J segment 0 bases; nucleotides outside the gene matches: 9. The CDR3 DNA follows: TGTGCCAGCAGCCAAGATCTTCCCGGACAGGGAGCTAACTATGGCTACACCTTC. Residues: CASSQDLPGQGANYGYTF.

The V and J genes are TRBV19 and TRBJ1-1, with D possibly matching TRBD1 (6 bases). In germline, CDR1 is LNHDA, CDR2 SQIVND (reference sequence). Trimming left V 10 bases short and J 0 bases short, with 21 bases between. This CDR3 has 16 amino acids. The CDR3: CATSRGIRGVNTEAFF. As DNA, the CDR3 is TGTGCCACCTCGAGGGGGATTAGGGGGGTGAACACTGAAGCTTTCTTT. Based on the CDR3 plus reference TRBV19 and TRBJ1-1, the full variable domain is DGGITQSPKYLFRKEGQNVTLSCEQNLNHDAMYWYRQDPGQGLRLIYYSQIVNDFQKGDIAEGYSVSREKKESFPLTVTSAQKNPTAFYLCATSRGIRGVNTEAFFGQGTRLTVV.